Presented here are 29 T cell receptor beta chains from one specimen sequenced in a study of shared clonotypes between healthy human individuals. Measured with immunoSEQ multiplex PCR; TCRdb has only the in-frame clones, and not every one. The sample consists of fewer than 1.6 million clones, about 98.5% of them appearing once. The sample consisted of naive CD4+ T cells sorted from blood. Subset reported: CD45RA+ positively selected. The receptor set was obtained from a man aged 25 to 40 in good health.

The J gene is TRBJ1-1, the V gene TRBV5-1, with 7 bases matching TRBD1. The V gene end was trimmed by 2 bases and the J gene end by 0 bases; junction bases not matched to a gene: 4. CDR1 SGHRS and CDR2 YFSETQ come from the germline V gene. The CDR3 contains 15 residues. CDR3 coding DNA: TGCGCCAGCAGCTTACCGGGACAGCTGAACACTGAAGCTTTCTTT. This sequence encodes CASSLPGQLNTEAFF.

This chain connects TRBV28 to TRBJ2-7; weak D call: TRBD1 (7 bases). Trimming removed 6 bases from V and 0 bases from J, with 15 bases in between. The CDR3 is made up of 15 amino acids. The germline V gene has CDR1 MDHEN and CDR2 SYDVKM. CDR3 region: CASRAGGLSSYEQYF. The CDR3 DNA reads TGTGCCAGCAGGGCAGGGGGGCTTAGCTCCTACGAGCAGTACTTC.

V and J are TRBV14 and TRBJ1-2, with no clear D. Germline lookup yields CDR1 SGHDN and CDR2 FVKESK. This CDR3 comprises 15 residues. With 1 base removed from V and 4 bases from J, the gap between germline ends came to 13 bases. This chain's CDR3 is CASSQGSGWGYGYTF. In DNA, the CDR3 is TGTGCCAGCAGCCAAGGCTCAGGCTGGGGCTATGGCTACACCTTC.

J is TRBJ2-2 and V is TRBV9, with 7 bases identical to TRBD1. There are 17 residues in the CDR3. Germline CDR1 and CDR2: SGDLS and YYNGEE. The junction had 12 bases not matched to a gene; V was cut back by 3 bases and J by 4 bases. In DNA form, the CDR3 reads TGTGCCAGCAGCGATCCCGACAGGGTCGGGGTCACCGGGGAGCTGTTTTTT. Translated: CASSDPDRVGVTGELFF.

This chain uses TRBV6-1 with TRBJ2-1; D is possibly TRBD1 (6 bases). This CDR3 spans 14 amino acids. CDR1 and CDR2 (germline): MNHNS, SASEGT. The germline V and J ends were trimmed by 7 bases and 4 bases, with 14 bases remaining between them. CDR3 bases: TGTGCCAGCACGTCCCGACAGGTTTACAATGAGCAGTTCTTC. This gives the protein CASTSRQVYNEQFF.

This clone was seen once. This chain uses TRBV15 with TRBJ1-1; possibly TRBD1 for D (6 bases). The V gene lost 5 bases and the J gene lost 7 bases, with 14 bases spanning the gap. CDR3 length: 13 residues. Germline V CDR1 and CDR2: LNHNV, YYDKDF (reference sequence). CDR3 nucleotide sequence: TGTGCCACCAGCGGGCAGAGGGGGGTTGAAGCTTTCTTT. Protein product: CATSGQRGVEAFF.

The chain employs TRBV5-1 and TRBJ2-1, with 8 positions matching TRBD2. Germline values: CDR1 SGHRS, CDR2 YFSETQ. The V segment lost 3 bases and the J segment 3 bases; nucleotides outside the gene matches: 11. The length of the CDR3 is 17 residues. For the CDR3, the DNA is TGCGCCAGCAGCTCCCCCAAGGCTAGCGGGCGCTACAATGAGCAGTTCTTC. Translating it yields CASSSPKASGRYNEQFF.

Comments on this clone: Other DNA sequences in this sample translate to the same CDR3. V usage is TRBV18 and J usage is TRBJ2-5; D call uncertain. This CDR3 spans 12 amino acids. The V end was cut by 3 bases, the J end by 3 bases, with 5 bases between. Germline lookup yields CDR1 KGHSH and CDR2 LQKENI. For the CDR3, the DNA is TGTGCCAGCTCACCGTCCGAAGAGACCCAGTACTTC. Amino acid sequence: CASSPSEETQYF.

The V and J genes are TRBV28 and TRBJ1-2; D ambiguous. Trimming stripped 11 bases from V and 5 bases from J, with 15 bases between. Germline-derived CDR1 and CDR2 are MDHEN and SYDVKM. The CDR3 has 12 residues. In DNA form, the CDR3 reads TGTGCCTCATATCGGGCTGATTATGGCTACACCTTC. This codes for CASYRADYGYTF.

The chain links TRBV2 to TRBJ1-2; 9 positions match TRBD1. There are 13 residues in the CDR3. The germline V gene encodes CDR1 SNHLY and CDR2 FYNNEI. Trimming cost V 8 bases and J 5 bases; bases outside gene matches: 6. The chain's CDR3 is CASEQDRGYGYTF. The CDR3 coding sequence is TGTGCCAGCGAACAGGACAGGGGATATGGCTACACCTTC.

V and J are TRBV30 and TRBJ2-1; D unclear. CDR1 is GTSNPN, CDR2 SVGIG, per germline (reference sequence). The CDR3 covers 11 residues. V lost 6 bases, J lost 4 bases, and 7 bases lay in between. CDR3 residues: CACWEYNEQFF. DNA for the CDR3: TGTGCCTGCTGGGAATACAATGAGCAGTTCTTC.

The rearrangement links TRBV18 to TRBJ1-4, with 7 bases matching TRBD1. Germline CDR1 and CDR2: KGHSH and LQKENI. The trim removed 3 bases at V and 7 bases at J, leaving 8 bases unmatched. The CDR3 extends over 15 amino acids. The CDR3 loop is CASSPAGGSIEKLFF. In DNA form, the CDR3 reads TGTGCCAGCTCACCCGCAGGGGGGTCCATTGAAAAACTGTTTTTT.

The gene calls are TRBV6-1 and TRBJ2-7, with 7 bases lining up with TRBD1. The CDR3 loop spans 15 amino acids. The V segment lost 6 bases and the J segment 0 bases; nucleotides outside the gene matches: 8. Looked up from germline, CDR1 is MNHNS and CDR2 is SASEGT. CDR3 bases: TGTGCCAGCAGCCCCGACAGGGCCAGCTCCTACGAGCAGTACTTC. Protein: CASSPDRASSYEQYF.

V and J are TRBV28 and TRBJ2-2; 16 positions agree with TRBD2. The CDR3 spans 19 residues. The V gene's germline CDR1 is MDHEN and CDR2 SYDVKM. Germline trimming cut 6 bases from V and 3 bases from J; bases unmatched to any gene: 10. Written as DNA, the CDR3 is TGTGCCAGCAGGAACCCGGGACTAGCGGGAGGGCCCCACACCGGGGAGCTGTTTTTT. It encodes CASRNPGLAGGPHTGELFF. The full variable domain, completed using reference TRBV28 and TRBJ2-2, is DVKVTQSSRYLVKRTGEKVFLECVQDMDHENMFWYRQDPGLGLRLIYFSYDVKMKEKGDIPEGYSVSREKKERFSLILESASTNQTSMYLCASRNPGLAGGPHTGELFFGEGSRLTVL.

V is TRBV10-1 and J is TRBJ2-3; perhaps D is TRBD1 or TRBD2 (5 bases each). The CDR3 extends over 13 amino acids. In germline, CDR1 is WNHNN, CDR2 SYGVQD (reference sequence). Trimming left V 3 bases short and J 5 bases short, with 9 bases between. In DNA form, the CDR3 reads TGCGCCAGCAGTGACCGGGGCCTAGATACGCAGTATTTT. It codes for CASSDRGLDTQYF.

The V gene is TRBV7-9, the J gene TRBJ2-5, with 7 bases lining up with TRBD2. The V gene's germline CDR1 is SEHNR and CDR2 FQNEAQ (reference sequence). This CDR3 is built from 13 residues. V lost 5 bases to trimming and J lost 5 bases; unmatched junction nucleotides: 5. CDR3 amino acids: CASSALAWETQYF. The DNA of the CDR3 is TGTGCCAGCAGCGCACTAGCGTGGGAGACCCAGTACTTC.

The gene calls are TRBV15 and TRBJ2-2, with TRBD1 as a possible D gene (6 bases). The germline V and J ends were trimmed by 8 bases and 4 bases, with 14 bases remaining between them. The CDR3 is made up of 14 amino acids. The germline V gene encodes CDR1 LNHNV and CDR2 YYDKDF (reference sequence). CDR3 DNA sequence: TGTGCCACCGCCCAGGGACACAGCACCGGGGAGCTGTTTTTT. This translates into CATAQGHSTGELFF.

The chain uses TRBV7-9 and TRBJ1-4, with D perhaps matching TRBD1 (6 bases). The ends were cut back, 6 bases at V and 6 bases at J, with 11 bases in the middle. The germline CDR1 and CDR2 sequences are SEHNR and FQNEAQ (reference sequence). CDR3 size: 13 residues. DNA of the CDR3: TGTGCCAGCAGGAAAGCAGGGGATGAAAAACTGTTTTTT. This gives the protein CASRKAGDEKLFF.

The chain is built from TRBV29-1 and TRBJ2-7, with unresolved D. The CDR3 is 15 residues long. CDR1 is SQVTM, CDR2 ANQGSEA, per germline. V was clipped by 4 bases and J by 3 bases, with 19 bases between them. The CDR3 nucleotides are TGCAGCGTTGGCGGCGCCAGCTTCTCCTACTACGAGCAGTACTTC. Protein: CSVGGASFSYYEQYF.

The gene calls are TRBV27 and TRBJ2-7; no definite D call. The CDR3 is 14 residues long. With 0 bases removed from V and 3 bases from J, the gap between germline ends came to 9 bases. Per the germline V gene, CDR1 is MNHEY and CDR2 is SMNVEV (reference sequence). CDR3 protein: CASSLSAPLYEQYF. CDR3 bases: TGTGCCAGCAGTTTATCGGCCCCCCTCTACGAGCAGTACTTC.

The CDR3 here is CASRRPNNQPQHF. For the CDR3, the DNA is TGTGCCAGCCGAAGACCGAACAATCAGCCCCAGCATTTT. The V gene is TRBV28, the J gene TRBJ1-5; D unresolved. CDR3 length equals 13 residues. V lost 8 bases, J lost 3 bases, and 11 bases lay in between. Germline V CDR1 and CDR2: MDHEN, SYDVKM.

A word on this clone: Other DNA variants within this sample encode the same CDR3. This sequence joins TRBV5-1 and TRBJ1-2; 7 positions match TRBD1. The CDR3 runs 13 residues. Trimming took 0 bases from V and 8 from J; bases not matched to a gene: 4. Looked up from germline, CDR1 is SGHRS and CDR2 is YFSETQ. The CDR3 loop is CASSLVTGDGYTF. CDR3 in DNA: TGCGCCAGCAGCTTGGTTACAGGGGACGGCTACACCTTC.

The chain couples TRBV11-2 to TRBJ2-1; D remains unclear. The CDR3 covers 15 residues. CDR1 is SGHAT, CDR2 FQNNGV, per germline. With 2 bases removed from V and 10 bases from J, the gap between germline ends came to 18 bases. CDR3 DNA: TGTGCCAGCAGCTTATCCCCCGGATTGGGATGGGAGCAGTTCTTC. Translation gives CASSLSPGLGWEQFF.

This chain links TRBV19 with TRBJ1-1; the D gene is possibly TRBD1 (5 bases). The V gene lost 7 bases and the J gene lost 0 bases, with 18 bases spanning the gap. This CDR3 comprises 16 residues. CDR1 LNHDA and CDR2 SQIVND come from the germline V gene (reference sequence). The CDR3 spells CASTVGGSGMNTEAFF. CDR3 DNA: TGTGCCAGTACCGTCGGGGGTTCAGGGATGAACACTGAAGCTTTCTTT. The complete variable domain, with remaining parts taken from reference TRBV19 and TRBJ1-1, reads DGGITQSPKYLFRKEGQNVTLSCEQNLNHDAMYWYRQDPGQGLRLIYYSQIVNDFQKGDIAEGYSVSREKKESFPLTVTSAQKNPTAFYLCASTVGGSGMNTEAFFGQGTRLTVV.

Comments on this clone: Other DNA sequences in this sample translate to the same CDR3. The chain links TRBV6-6 to TRBJ1-5; the D gene is possibly TRBD1 (6 bases). The CDR3 runs to 14 residues. From germline, CDR1 is MNHNY and CDR2 SVGAGI (reference sequence). The ends were cut back, 2 bases at V and 4 bases at J, with 9 bases in the middle. CDR3 protein: CASSYVGGNQPQHF. The DNA of the CDR3 is TGTGCCAGCAGTTACGTAGGGGGAAATCAGCCCCAGCATTTT.

The V call is TRBV27, the J call TRBJ1-5; 9 positions agree with TRBD1. V was clipped by 6 bases and J by 7 bases; unmatched bases: 10. CDR3 length equals 15 residues. Per the germline V gene, CDR1 is MNHEY and CDR2 is SMNVEV (reference sequence). This CDR3 is CASSSGTGRRQPQHF. The DNA of the CDR3 is TGTGCCAGCAGCTCCGGGACAGGGAGACGGCAGCCCCAGCATTTT.

The V call is TRBV5-6, the J call TRBJ1-1; D is uncertain. In germline, CDR1 is SGHDT, CDR2 YYEEEE. V was shortened by 5 bases and J by 1 base, with 12 bases between the two germline ends. This CDR3 comprises 14 residues. CDR3 coding DNA: TGTGCCAGCAGGTTCCGCTTGTCGAACACTGAAGCTTTCTTT. Residues: CASRFRLSNTEAFF.

The chain is built from TRBV5-1 and TRBJ2-7; D is unresolved. The V gene's germline CDR1 is SGHRS and CDR2 YFSETQ. V was shortened by 1 base and J by 7 bases, with 9 bases between the two germline ends. The CDR3 sequence is 12 residues long. This CDR3 reads CASSLQSREQYF. CDR3 coding DNA: TGCGCCAGCAGCTTGCAGTCCAGGGAGCAGTACTTC. The full variable domain, completed using reference TRBV5-1 and TRBJ2-7, is KAGVTQTPRYLIKTRGQQVTLSCSPISGHRSVSWYQQTPGQGLQFLFEYFSETQRNKGNFPGRFSGRQFSNSRSEMNVSTLELGDSALYLCASSLQSREQYFGPGTRLTVT.

The J gene is TRBJ2-7, the V gene TRBV28; TRBD1 agrees at 12 bases. The CDR3 consists of 15 residues. V gave up 5 bases and J gave up 5 bases; unmatched junction bases: 7. Germline lookup yields CDR1 MDHEN and CDR2 SYDVKM. The DNA for the CDR3 is TGTGCCAGCAGTAAACCCGGGACAGGGGGCCACGAGCAGTACTTC. Translation gives CASSKPGTGGHEQYF.